The source of this T cell receptor (beta chain) is a study of shared clonotypes between healthy human individuals. Study observations and caveats: When compared with the clonotypes that were shared by all four sorted-subset donors, the non-shared clonotypes turned out to have lower generation probabilities.

Trimming removed 2 bases from V and 4 bases from J, with 14 bases in between. CDR1 and CDR2 (germline): GTSNPN, SVGIG (reference sequence). The CDR3 sequence is 15 residues long. Genomic DNA per cell subset filled all wells of several immunoSEQ plates. Sequenced by immunoSEQ multiplex PCR; TCRdb stores in-frame clones only, minus some. The sample consists of roughly 2.5 million clones, 85% to 95% of them appearing once. A note on this clone: Its antigen is as yet unknown.

Splitting the CD4+ cells yielded a CD45RA+ naive subset and a CD45RA-negative memory subset. This receptor was taken from a man between 18 and 35 years old in good health. The material sequenced was naive CD4+ T cells sorted from blood. Subset reported: CD45RA+ positively selected. The chain uses TRBV30 and TRBJ1-4; D is unclear. The CDR3, as DNA: TGTGCCTGGAGTCAGACGGCGGGAGGTAATGAAAAACTGTTTTTT. Its protein product is CAWSQTAGGNEKLFF.